The 28 T cell receptor beta chains below come from one sample, sequenced in a study of T cell responses to AZD1222 COVID-19 vaccine. Profiling relied on immunoSEQ multiplex PCR, and the TCRdb table lists in-frame clones only, not all of them. The data hold 150,000 or so clones, with roughly nine tenths observed a single time. The specimen comprised peripheral blood, sampled 28 days after the second AZD1222 dose. Receptors were obtained from an adult who received the AZD1222 COVID-19 vaccine.

The chain uses TRBV12-5 and TRBJ2-1; 10 bases match TRBD2. Unmatched junction bases numbered 14, after V lost 6 bases and J lost 12 bases. This CDR3 contains 15 residues. Germline V lookup: CDR1 LGHNT, CDR2 FRNRAP. CDR3 in amino acids: CASGWSGGALLSQFF. As DNA, the CDR3 is TGTGCTAGTGGATGGAGCGGGGGGGCCTTATTATCGCAGTTCTTC.

This clone was recorded many times. Other nucleotide sequences from this sample produce the same CDR3. The genes are TRBV10-1 and TRBJ2-1; 12 bases align to TRBD2. Germline CDR1 is WNHNN and CDR2 is SYGVQD (reference sequence). The CDR3 has 15 residues. Unmatched junction bases numbered 0, after V lost 0 bases and J lost 6 bases. The CDR3 spells CASSESTSGGNEQFF. CDR3 DNA: TGCGCCAGCAGTGAGTCGACTAGCGGGGGCAATGAGCAGTTCTTC.

The V gene is TRBV5-8, the J gene TRBJ2-2; 8 bases align to TRBD1. The CDR3 consists of 15 residues. V was clipped by 4 bases and J by 7 bases; unmatched bases: 9. Germline loops: CDR1 SGHTS, CDR2 YDEGEE. CDR3 in amino acids: CASSRRSGGIGELFF. CDR3 DNA sequence: TGTGCCAGCAGCCGTCGCTCAGGGGGCATCGGGGAGCTGTTTTTT.

The chain joins TRBV9 to TRBJ1-3; D is ambiguous. CDR3 size: 15 residues. V lost 4 bases and J 2 bases, leaving 13 bases between the germline ends. Germline CDR1 and CDR2: SGDLS and YYNGEE. CDR3 in DNA: TGTGCCAGCAGCCCCGTCAGGATGGCTGGAAACACCATATATTTT. Its translation: CASSPVRMAGNTIYF.

V gene TRBV9 combines with J gene TRBJ2-1; 7 positions match TRBD2. CDR1 SGDLS and CDR2 YYNGEE come from the germline V gene. The CDR3 length is 16 residues. With 0 bases clipped from V and 5 bases from J, the junction kept 8 bases outside the gene matches. CDR3 amino acids: CASSVARRTRDNEQFF. The CDR3 DNA reads TGTGCCAGCAGCGTAGCTAGACGGACTAGGGACAATGAGCAGTTCTTC.

This chain links TRBV19 with TRBJ1-4; no clear D. The CDR3 is 16 residues long. Germline V gives CDR1 LNHDA, CDR2 SQIVND (reference sequence). V was clipped by 5 bases and J by 7 bases, with 20 bases between them. CDR3 bases: TGTGCCAGTAGTTTTCGGACGGAGTTTAGCGGTGAAAAACTGTTTTTT. Translated, it gives CASSFRTEFSGEKLFF.

The chain uses TRBV5-4 and TRBJ2-7; 10 bases agree with TRBD1. The V gene end was trimmed by 4 bases and the J gene end by 5 bases; junction bases not matched to a gene: 9. This CDR3 has 15 amino acids. Germline V CDR1 and CDR2: SGHNT, YYREEE (reference sequence). This CDR3 is CASSPGQGGWDEQYF. The CDR3 DNA reads TGTGCCAGCAGCCCTGGACAGGGGGGTTGGGACGAGCAGTACTTC.

V gene TRBV7-9 combines with J gene TRBJ2-3; D not certain. Deletions cut 2 bases from V and 4 bases from J, with 1 base between. Germline assignment: CDR1 SEHNR and CDR2 FQNEAQ (reference sequence). The CDR3 runs 11 residues. CDR3 sequence reads: CASSLPDTQYF. The DNA of the CDR3 is TGTGCCAGCAGCTTACCAGATACGCAGTATTTT. Full variable domain (rest looked up from reference TRBV7-9 and TRBJ2-3): DTGVSQNPRHKITKRGQNVTFRCDPISEHNRLYWYRQTLGQGPEFLTYFQNEAQLEKSRLLSDRFSAERPKGSFSTLEIQRTEQGDSAMYLCASSLPDTQYFGPGTRLTVL.

J is TRBJ2-7 and V is TRBV5-4, with 10 bases aligning to TRBD2. CDR3 size: 15 residues. Germline-derived CDR1 and CDR2 are SGHNT and YYREEE (reference sequence). With V trimmed by 2 bases and J by 6 bases, 8 bases remained unmatched. The CDR3 spells CASSLSASGGVEQYF. Written as DNA, the CDR3 is TGTGCCAGCAGCTTATCGGCTAGCGGGGGAGTCGAGCAGTACTTC.

The chain couples TRBV27 to TRBJ2-6; D unresolved. The ends were cut back, 7 bases at V and 4 bases at J, with 11 bases in the middle. This CDR3 spans 14 amino acids. CDR1 is MNHEY, CDR2 SMNVEV, per germline (reference sequence). The CDR3 loop reads CASTSIGGANVLTF. The DNA of the CDR3 is TGTGCCAGCACCTCCATCGGGGGGGCCAACGTCCTGACTTTC. Combining the CDR3 with reference TRBV27 and TRBJ2-6 gives the whole variable domain EAQVTQNPRYLITVTGKKLTVTCSQNMNHEYMSWYRQDPGLGLRQIYYSMNVEVTDKGDVPEGYKVSRKEKRNFPLILESPSPNQTSLYFCASTSIGGANVLTFGAGSRLTVL.

The V and J genes are TRBV29-1 and TRBJ1-1, with 7 bases matching TRBD1. The germline V gene encodes CDR1 SQVTM and CDR2 ANQGSEA. V lost 6 bases, J lost 6 bases, and 13 bases stayed unmatched. The CDR3 is made up of 14 amino acids. CDR3 protein: CSVLPPLGTAEAFF. The CDR3 nucleotides read TGCAGCGTCTTGCCCCCCCTCGGGACAGCTGAAGCTTTCTTT.

The chain employs TRBV11-2 and TRBJ1-2; D not resolved. V was clipped by 3 bases and J by 4 bases, with 9 bases between them. Germline lookup yields CDR1 SGHAT and CDR2 FQNNGV. The CDR3 is made up of 13 amino acids. In DNA, the CDR3 is TGTGCCAGCAGCTTGAGCGAGGGCTATGGCTACACCTTC. This codes for CASSLSEGYGYTF.

This chain joins TRBV18 and TRBJ1-5; 9 bases are shared with TRBD1. The CDR3 contains 14 residues. Germline V gene sequence: CDR1 KGHSH, CDR2 LQKENI. V shed 3 bases and J 7 bases; nucleotides not matched to a gene: 4. The CDR3 DNA reads as TGTGCCAGCTCACCGACGACAGGGGGACAGCCCCAGCATTTT. Encoded protein: CASSPTTGGQPQHF.

The CDR3 DNA follows: TGCGCCAGCAGCCAAGTACAGGATTCACCCCTCCACTTT. This codes for CASSQVQDSPLHF. The V and J genes are TRBV4-1 and TRBJ1-6; tentative D call: TRBD1 (5 bases). V lost 1 base to trimming and J lost 8 bases, with 6 bases between them. This CDR3 spans 13 amino acids. The germline gives CDR1 MGHRA, CDR2 YSYEKL.

The V call is TRBV7-9, the J call TRBJ1-2, with D uncertain. Trimming cost V 3 bases and J 7 bases, with 9 bases left between them. The CDR3 totals 12 residues. The germline CDR1 and CDR2 sequences are SEHNR and FQNEAQ (reference sequence). CDR3 region: CASSLGVSGYTF. The CDR3 DNA sequence: TGTGCCAGCAGCTTGGGCGTGAGTGGCTACACCTTC.

The V and J genes are TRBV10-3 and TRBJ1-5; a weak D match, TRBD1 (5 bases). The V end lost 4 bases, the J end lost 2 bases, and 12 bases lay between the germline ends. Germline assignment: CDR1 ENHRY and CDR2 SYGVKD. The CDR3 contains 15 residues. The DNA for the CDR3 is TGTGCCATCAGTGCGGGCAGGGAGGGCAATCAGCCCCAGCATTTT. This sequence encodes CAISAGREGNQPQHF.

J is TRBJ1-1 and V is TRBV12-5; D not resolved. This CDR3 region has 13 residues. The germline V and J ends were trimmed by 3 bases and 1 base, with 6 bases remaining between them. Looked up from germline, CDR1 is LGHNT and CDR2 is FRNRAP. Written as DNA, the CDR3 is TGTGCTAGTGGTTTAGGGCAGAACACTGAAGCTTTCTTT. Amino acids: CASGLGQNTEAFF.

This chain joins TRBV25-1 and TRBJ2-2; D perhaps matches TRBD1 (5 bases). The V gene's germline CDR1 is MGHDK and CDR2 SYGVNS. The V end lost 8 bases, the J end lost 1 base, and 11 bases lay between the germline ends. CDR3 size: 14 residues. The CDR3: CASRSQGNTGELFF. The CDR3 DNA sequence: TGTGCCAGCCGGAGCCAGGGGAACACCGGGGAGCTGTTTTTT.

The gene calls are TRBV4-1 and TRBJ2-3; possibly TRBD1 or TRBD2 for D (5 bases each). V shed 1 base and J shed 3 bases, with 11 bases lying between them. Germline V CDR1 and CDR2: MGHRA, YSYEKL. The CDR3 has 15 amino acids. CDR3: CASSQVSGPTDTQYF. The CDR3 bases are TGCGCCAGCAGCCAAGTCTCGGGGCCGACAGATACGCAGTATTTT.

The chain links TRBV6-5 to TRBJ1-2, with D unclear. Germline V gene data show CDR1 as MNHEY and CDR2 as SVGAGI. V was trimmed by 7 bases and J by 2 bases, leaving 11 bases between them. This CDR3 spans 13 amino acids. CDR3 region: CASTLGGNYGYTF. The DNA of the CDR3 is TGTGCCAGCACCCTGGGCGGAAACTATGGCTACACCTTC.

This clone occurred once. The chain employs TRBV7-2 and TRBJ2-3; D not certain. Trimming removed 5 bases at V and 3 bases at J, with 15 bases between. Germline V gives CDR1 SGHTA, CDR2 FQGNSA. The CDR3 is 15 amino acids. The CDR3 coding sequence is TGTGCCAGCAGCCTCAGACCCGGTCGTACAGATACGCAGTATTTT. Protein sequence: CASSLRPGRTDTQYF.

The genes are TRBV10-1 and TRBJ1-3, with D perhaps matching TRBD1 (6 bases). CDR1 and CDR2 (germline): WNHNN, SYGVQD (reference sequence). The CDR3 is 15 residues long. The V gene lost 10 bases and the J gene lost 0 bases, with 16 bases spanning the gap. In DNA form, the CDR3 reads TGCGCCACCAGGGCCCGGGGGCCCTCTGGAAACACCATATATTTT. Residues: CATRARGPSGNTIYF.

V gene TRBV10-2 combines with J gene TRBJ1-1; D is unresolved. V was cut by 1 base and J by 1 base, with 7 bases left in between. In germline, CDR1 is WSHSY, CDR2 SAAADI. The CDR3 runs 14 residues. The CDR3 loop reads CASSEYTANTEAFF. The CDR3 DNA follows: TGCGCCAGCAGTGAGTATACGGCGAACACTGAAGCTTTCTTT.

This clone was picked up a small number of times. The genes are TRBV18 and TRBJ1-1; perhaps TRBD1 as D (5 bases). Germline V gene data show CDR1 as KGHSH and CDR2 as LQKENI. V was cut by 4 bases and J by 0 bases, with 6 bases left in between. The CDR3 has 13 residues. The CDR3 bases are TGTGCCAGCTCACAGGGGATGAACACTGAAGCTTTCTTT. As protein: CASSQGMNTEAFF.

The rearrangement links TRBV12-3 or TRBV12-4 to TRBJ1-5; D may be TRBD1 (5 bases). V was clipped by 1 base and J by 8 bases, with 9 bases between them. The CDR3 is 13 amino acids. The DNA for the CDR3 is TGTGCCAGCAGTTTAGGGGCACAGGAGCCCCAGCATTTT. This encodes CASSLGAQEPQHF.

The rearrangement links TRBV7-9 to TRBJ1-1; tentative D call: TRBD1 (6 bases). The length of the CDR3 is 15 residues. Germline CDR1 is SEHNR and CDR2 is FQNEAQ (reference sequence). V was cut by 5 bases and J by 4 bases, with 17 bases left in between. Written as DNA, the CDR3 is TGTGCCAGCAGCCACCCACAGGGCTTTGGCACTGAAGCTTTCTTT. As protein: CASSHPQGFGTEAFF.

For the CDR3, the DNA is TGCGCCAGCAGCTTGGCCGCGACAGGGGGAGAGACCCAGTACTTC. The encoded protein is CASSLAATGGETQYF. The chain joins TRBV5-1 to TRBJ2-5; 9 bases map to TRBD1. Germline V CDR1 and CDR2: SGHRS, YFSETQ. Trimming cost V 0 bases and J 4 bases; bases outside gene matches: 4. The CDR3 extends over 15 amino acids.

The chain is built from TRBV6-5 and TRBJ1-2, with a tentative D call TRBD1 (5 bases). The CDR3 is made up of 13 amino acids. Trimming cost V 7 bases and J 4 bases, with 13 bases left between them. CDR1 MNHEY and CDR2 SVGAGI come from the germline V gene. CDR3 nucleotide sequence: TGTGCCAGCACTCCGGGACTACGCTATGGCTACACCTTC. Residues: CASTPGLRYGYTF.